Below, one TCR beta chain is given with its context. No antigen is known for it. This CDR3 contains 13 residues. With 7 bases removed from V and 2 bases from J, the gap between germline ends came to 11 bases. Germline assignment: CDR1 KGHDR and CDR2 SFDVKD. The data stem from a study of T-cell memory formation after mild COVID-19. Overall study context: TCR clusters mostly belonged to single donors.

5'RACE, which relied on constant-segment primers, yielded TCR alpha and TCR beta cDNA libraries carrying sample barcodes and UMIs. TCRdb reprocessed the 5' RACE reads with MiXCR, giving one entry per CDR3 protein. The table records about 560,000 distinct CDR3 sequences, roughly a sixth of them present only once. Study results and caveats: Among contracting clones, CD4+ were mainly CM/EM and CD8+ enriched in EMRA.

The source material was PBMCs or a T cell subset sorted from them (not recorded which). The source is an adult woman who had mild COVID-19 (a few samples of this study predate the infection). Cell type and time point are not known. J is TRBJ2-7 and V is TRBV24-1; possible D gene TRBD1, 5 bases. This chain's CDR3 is CATRDSTAYEQYF. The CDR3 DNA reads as TGTGCCACCAGAGACAGTACCGCCTACGAGCAGTACTTC.